Below are 19 T cell receptor beta chains sequenced from a single sample in a study of tumor and adjacent non-tumor tissue in lung cancer. The library came from three nested PCR rounds adapted from ARM-PCR protocols. TCRdb redid the calling of the multiplex PCR reads with MiXCR, one entry per CDR3 protein. The sample shows 200,000 to 250,000 distinct CDR3 sequences, 60% to 85% of them seen only once. This sample's RNA came from whole unsorted tissue. Sequencing was performed on lung tumor tissue. Receptors were obtained from a man aged 55 to 70 with non-small cell lung cancer.

Details on this clonotype: With a much larger clone just one base away, this may be a read error. J is TRBJ2-1 and V is TRBV29-1; TRBD2 might be the D (5 bases). CDR1 and CDR2 from the germline V gene are SQVTM and ANQGSEA. The CDR3 is 12 residues long. V shed 3 bases and J shed 5 bases, with 8 bases lying between them. CDR3: CSVDGRDNEQFF. CDR3 DNA sequence: TGCAGCGTTGACGGGCGGGACAATGAGCAGTTCTTC.

The chain joins TRBV11-3 to TRBJ2-1, with 12 bases that match TRBD2. The germline V gene encodes CDR1 SGHNT and CDR2 YENEEA. The CDR3 covers 16 residues. The CDR3, as DNA: TGTGTAAGCAGCCCACGGACTAGCGGGAATGAGGGTGAGCAGTTCTTC. This encodes CVSSPRTSGNEGEQFF.

The gene calls are TRBV11-2 and TRBJ2-5; D unresolved. Germline V gene sequence: CDR1 SGHAT, CDR2 FQNNGV. The CDR3 loop spans 15 amino acids. Deletions cut 5 bases from V and 1 base from J, with 14 bases between. CDR3 nucleotide sequence: TGTGCCAGCAGCCAGGATACACGGGTCCAAGAGACCCAGTACTTC. Translation gives CASSQDTRVQETQYF.

Comment on this clonotype: Compared with germline, one end of the junction differs, possibly owing to a read error. The chain combines TRBV11-2 with TRBJ1-4, with a weak D call TRBD1 (5 bases). The CDR3 length is 16 residues. Germline values: CDR1 SGHAT, CDR2 FQNNGV. The CDR3: CASSLGADSAVENLFF. The CDR3 bases are TGTGCCAGCAGTTTAGGGGCGGATTCCGCTGTAGAAAATCTGTTTTTT.

The rearrangement joins TRBV6-5 to TRBJ2-1, with TRBD1 matching over 7 bases. Germline V gene data show CDR1 as MNHEY and CDR2 as SVGAGI. The CDR3 is made up of 15 amino acids. The junction had 4 bases not matched to a gene; V was cut back by 2 bases and J by 3 bases. Written as DNA, the CDR3 is TGTGCCAGCAGTTACCGGGACAGAAACTACAATGAGCAGTTCTTC. Its translation is CASSYRDRNYNEQFF.

The V call is TRBV4-2, the J call TRBJ2-1; tentative D call: TRBD2 (5 bases). Germline CDR1 is LGHNA and CDR2 is YNFKEQ. Trimming shortened V by 4 bases and J by 7 bases, and 17 bases separated the two germline ends. The CDR3 covers 15 residues. The CDR3 sequence: CASSPCGWARNEQFF. CDR3 DNA: TGTGCCAGCAGCCCTTGCGGGTGGGCCAGGAATGAGCAGTTCTTC.

A word on this clonotype: A read error may be the cause here, since a much bigger clone is one base away. The CDR3 protein is CASSHSLGTILYEQYF. In DNA, the CDR3 is TGTGCCAGCAGTCACTCCCTCGGGACTATCCTATACGAGCAGTACTTC. The chain recombines TRBV6-2 or TRBV6-3 with TRBJ2-7; 7 bases agree with TRBD2. This CDR3 region has 16 residues. The germline gives CDR1 MNHEY, CDR2 SVGEGT.

This clonotype has only one observation. The genes are TRBV20-1 and TRBJ1-1, with 9 positions matching TRBD1. Per the germline V gene, CDR1 is DFQATT and CDR2 is SNEGSKA (reference sequence). There are 13 residues in the CDR3. The J segment lost 9 bases and the V segment lost 7 bases, leaving 12 bases of the junction unmatched. The CDR3 DNA is TGCAGTGGGCTGGGACAGGGTTTTCGAAAAGCTTTCTTT. It translates to CSGLGQGFRKAFF.

Of note for this clonotype: A much bigger clone sits one base away, suggesting this may be a read error. The rearrangement links TRBV11-2 to TRBJ2-6; D may match TRBD1 or TRBD2 (7 bases each). The CDR3 consists of 17 residues. Germline-derived CDR1 and CDR2 are SGHAT and FQNNGV. CDR3: CARSLRGRGSGANVLTF. The DNA for the CDR3 is TGTGCCCGCAGTCTTAGGGGGCGGGGGTCTGGGGCCAACGTCCTGACTTTC.

Turning to this clonotype: The junction does not match germline at one end; this may be a read error. The chain links TRBV6-6 to TRBJ2-5; TRBD1 or TRBD2 may be the D gene (7 bases each). CDR3 length equals 15 residues. Per germline, CDR1 MNHNY and CDR2 SVGAGI (reference sequence). CDR3 in amino acids: CASSPKGRGQETQCF. For the CDR3, the DNA is TGTGCCAGCAGCCCCAAGGGGAGGGGGCAAGAGACCCAGTGCTTC.

The gene calls are TRBV6-2 or TRBV6-3 and TRBJ1-5, with D uncertain. With 6 bases removed from V and 0 bases from J, the gap between germline ends came to 21 bases. The CDR3 is 18 residues long. CDR1 MNHEY and CDR2 SVGEGT come from the germline V gene. CDR3 residues: CASRQHWFGEPSNQPQHF. CDR3 nucleotide sequence: TGTGCCAGCAGACAGCACTGGTTTGGCGAACCTAGCAATCAGCCCCAGCATTTT.

About this clonotype itself: This could be a read error, since a much larger clone is one nucleotide away. The chain is built from TRBV6-1 and TRBJ2-1; TRBD1 aligns across 10 bases. There are 12 residues in the CDR3. The V gene's germline CDR1 is MNHNS and CDR2 SASEGT. CDR3 residues: CACSDRGHEQFF. DNA for the CDR3: TGTGCCTGCAGTGACAGGGGGCATGAGCAGTTCTTC.

This clonotype has ten or more counts. This rearrangement joins TRBV5-6 to TRBJ1-1; D is uncertain. Looked up from germline, CDR1 is SGHDT and CDR2 is YYEEEE. V dropped 6 bases and J dropped 9 bases, with 18 bases sitting between them. This CDR3 is 13 amino acids long. CDR3 bases: TGTGCCAGCAAAAAATCAGGCACCGCTCAAGCTTTCTTT. It translates to CASKKSGTAQAFF.

This clonotype was picked up many times. This chain joins TRBV20-1 and TRBJ2-1; D is perhaps TRBD2 (5 bases). The CDR3 is made up of 15 amino acids. V was shortened by 2 bases and J by 6 bases, with 17 bases between the two germline ends. Germline V gene data show CDR1 as DFQATT and CDR2 as SNEGSKA (reference sequence). Written as DNA, the CDR3 is TGCAGTGCTAGATCCTTTAATCTAGGGAGCAATGAGCAGTTCTTC. Its translation: CSARSFNLGSNEQFF.

This clonotype was picked up a small number of times. The chain recombines TRBV20-1 with TRBJ2-7; maybe TRBD2 (6 bases). Germline loops: CDR1 DFQATT, CDR2 SNEGSKA (reference sequence). V shed 3 bases and J shed 3 bases, with 18 bases lying between them. CDR3 length equals 15 residues. The CDR3 sequence: CSASLWRGGVYEQYF. As DNA, the CDR3 is TGCAGTGCTAGTCTCTGGCGGGGTGGGGTCTACGAGCAGTACTTC.

About this clonotype itself: One junction end does not reproduce the germline sequence, and a read error may be involved. The chain combines TRBV5-5 with TRBJ1-1, with TRBD1 as a possible D gene (6 bases). Germline CDR1 and CDR2: SGHKS and YYEKEE (reference sequence). The CDR3 loop spans 13 amino acids. CDR3 nucleotides: TGTGTCAGCAGCCTGTACAGGGACACTGAAGCTTTCTTT. This encodes CVSSLYRDTEAFF.

The chain employs TRBV5-4 and TRBJ2-1; D ambiguous. CDR3 length: 14 amino acids. Germline assignment: CDR1 SGHNT and CDR2 YYREEE (reference sequence). Trimming took off 0 bases at V and 2 bases at J, with 6 bases between the two ends. The CDR3 loop reads CASSLGVAYNEQFF. CDR3 DNA sequence: TGTGCCAGCAGCTTGGGAGTGGCCTACAATGAGCAGTTCTTC.

This clonotype was detected a few times. The junction departs from the called germline gene at one end, perhaps through a read error. This chain joins TRBV11-3 and TRBJ2-5, with D perhaps being TRBD1 or TRBD2 (5 bases each). This CDR3 is built from 15 residues. Germline assignment: CDR1 SGHNT and CDR2 YENEEA. The CDR3 is CVSSLDRGVQETQYF. The DNA for the CDR3 is TGTGTCAGCAGCTTAGATAGAGGGGTCCAAGAGACCCAATACTTC.

This clonotype was detected a few times. V usage is TRBV20-1 and J usage is TRBJ2-1, with 8 nucleotides matching TRBD2. Trimming at V came to 6 bases and at J to 0 bases, leaving 10 bases not matched to a gene. CDR1 is DFQATT and CDR2 is SNEGSKA in the germline V gene (reference sequence). The CDR3 consists of 16 residues. The CDR3 nucleotides are TGCAGTGCGGTGGGCGGGGGGCGAAGCTCCTACAATGAGCAGTTCTTC. It encodes CSAVGGGRSSYNEQFF.